One and the same sample provided the 18 T cell receptor beta chains below, sequenced in a study of T cell clonality in common variable immunodeficiency. The table came from immunoSEQ multiplex PCR; TCRdb's copy has only in-frame clones and leaves some out. The sample shows roughly 30,000 clones, none of them appearing just once. The study's findings and limits: In common variable immunodeficiency, TCR beta chains reportedly carried fewer deletions and N-nucleotide insertions.

Their target antigens are unknown. The sequencing sample was made of peripheral blood mononuclear cells. Every receptor here comes from a human donor with common variable immunodeficiency.

This clone showed up many times. Read sequence stops 3 residues before the CDR3 end, and the germline J gene provides the missing end. The V call is TRBV7-3, the J call TRBJ1-6, with 8 bases identical to TRBD1. The CDR3 has 15 amino acids. Germline trimming cut 2 bases from V and 10 bases from J; bases unmatched to any gene: 7. Germline loops: CDR1 SGHTA, CDR2 FQGTGA. CDR3 sequence: CASSLEAGGVSPLHF. The DNA read from the CDR3 is TGTGCCAGCAGCTTAGAAGCAGGGGGCGTCTCACCC.

This clone was recorded many times. The read terminates 3 residues ahead of where the CDR3 ends, so the germline J gene completes it. The chain is built from TRBV4-2 and TRBJ2-2, with TRBD2 matching 7 bases. Losses at the gene ends were 4 bases for V and 2 bases for J; bases not matched to a gene: 10. CDR3 size: 17 residues. Germline V gene lookup returns CDR1 LGHNA and CDR2 YNFKEQ. CDR3 loop: CASSPSVAGANTGELFF. CDR3 DNA, as far as it was read: TGTGCCAGCAGCCCCTCGGTAGCGGGCGCTAACACCGGGGAG.

Worth noting for this clone: A much more abundant neighbour one base away suggests this may be a read error. The read halts 3 residues ahead of the CDR3 end, with the missing end drawn from the germline J gene. J is TRBJ2-7 and V is TRBV18; 8 nucleotides line up with TRBD1. This CDR3 region has 13 residues. Germline CDR1 and CDR2: KGHSH and LQKENI. J was trimmed by 3 bases and V by 8 bases; bases with no gene match: 6. The CDR3 loop is CASPRGQGYEQYF. Partial CDR3 DNA: TGTGCCAGCCCACGCGGACAGGGCTACGAG.

This clone showed up many times. The read ends 3 residues early relative to the CDR3; the germline J gene fills the gap. The chain uses TRBV5-6 and TRBJ1-3, with 8 bases lining up with TRBD1. The J segment lost 3 bases and the V segment lost 2 bases, leaving 4 bases of the junction unmatched. Germline lookup yields CDR1 SGHDT and CDR2 YYEEEE. The length of the CDR3 is 15 residues. The CDR3 DNA, read in part, is TGTGCCAGCAGCTTAGGACAGGGTCATGGAAACACC. Protein product: CASSLGQGHGNT. The CDR3 in full is CASSLGQGHGNTIYF.

The sample holds a few counts of this clone. The read terminates 3 residues before the CDR3 end, so the remaining end is supplied by the germline J gene. This chain joins TRBV6-1 and TRBJ2-2; a possible D gene is TRBD1 (5 bases). CDR1 is MNHNS and CDR2 is SASEGT in the germline V gene. V shed 2 bases and J shed 0 bases, with 10 bases lying between them. The CDR3 extends over 16 amino acids. Partial CDR3 DNA: TGTGCCAGCAGTGAATTTCTACAGGCGAACACCGGGGAG. The encoded protein is CASSEFLQANTGE. The whole CDR3 is CASSEFLQANTGELFF.

As to this clone: The CDR3 end lies 3 residues beyond the end of the read and is filled in from the germline J gene. The chain uses TRBV5-1 and TRBJ2-2; a possible D gene is TRBD2 (5 bases). CDR1 and CDR2 (germline): SGHRS, YFSETQ. Trimming removed 6 bases from V and 0 bases from J, with 9 bases in between. This CDR3 is built from 14 residues. This CDR3 is CASMTITNTGELFF. The sequenced part of the CDR3 DNA is TGCGCCAGCATGACTATCACGAACACCGGGGAG.

This clone was seen repeatedly, ten times or more. The CDR3 end is not reached by the read, which stops 3 residues before it; the germline J gene fills it in. The same CDR3 arises from other DNA sequences in this sample as well. V gene TRBV6-1 combines with J gene TRBJ1-2, with 7 bases that match TRBD1. The germline V gene has CDR1 MNHNS and CDR2 SASEGT. J lost 2 bases, V lost 2 bases, and 5 bases had no gene match. The CDR3 runs to 15 residues. CDR3 DNA, as far as it was read: TGTGCCAGCAGTGAATATTTACAGGGGAACTATGGC. Translated, it gives CASSEYLQGNYG. The CDR3 in its entirety is CASSEYLQGNYGYTF.

The sample holds many counts of this clone. The CDR3 end falls 3 residues outside the read, so it is completed with the germline J gene. This sequence joins TRBV7-3 and TRBJ2-1, with 13 positions matching TRBD2. V was pared by 5 bases and J by 6 bases, with 10 bases of the junction left unmatched. The CDR3 spans 17 residues. CDR1 is SGHTA, CDR2 FQGTGA, per germline. The CDR3 region is CASSPRTSGRSINEQFF. The part of the CDR3 DNA that was read is TGTGCCAGCAGCCCCAGGACTAGCGGGAGATCGATCAATGAG.

This clone was seen ten or more times. The CDR3 reads CASSEWGEGYQPQHF. CDR3 bases read: TGTGCCAGCAGTGAATGGGGGGAAGGTTATCAGCCC. The rearrangement links TRBV6-1 to TRBJ1-5, with D perhaps matching TRBD1 (5 bases). The observed sequence ends 3 residues before the CDR3 terminus, with the missing tail filled in from the germline J gene. There are 15 residues in the CDR3. V lost 2 bases, J lost 5 bases, and 13 bases lay in between. Looked up from germline, CDR1 is MNHNS and CDR2 is SASEGT.

In this sample, this clone turned up a few times. The read halts 3 residues ahead of the CDR3 end, with the missing end drawn from the germline J gene. J is TRBJ2-1 and V is TRBV5-1, with D possibly being TRBD1 (6 bases). V lost 3 bases and J lost 4, with 11 bases in between. Germline V gene data show CDR1 as SGHRS and CDR2 as YFSETQ. This CDR3 has 14 residues. The part of the CDR3 DNA that was read is TGCGCCAGCAGCTGGAGGACAGATTACAATGAG. Protein: CASSWRTDYNE. The complete CDR3 protein is CASSWRTDYNEQFF.

Of note for this clone: The read finishes 3 residues shy of the CDR3 end, and the germline J gene is used to complete it. V is TRBV5-1 and J is TRBJ2-2; tentative D call: TRBD2 (6 bases). From germline, CDR1 is SGHRS and CDR2 YFSETQ. The CDR3 loop spans 15 amino acids. V gave up 5 bases and J gave up 1 base, with 12 bases separating them. The CDR3 loop is CASRSRGRNTGELFF. CDR3 bases read: TGCGCCAGCAGATCGCGGGGACGGAACACCGGGGAG.

As concerns this clone: The observed sequence ends 3 residues before the CDR3 terminus, with the missing tail filled in from the germline J gene. This chain links TRBV18 with TRBJ1-2; D is ambiguous. This CDR3 contains 14 residues. Germline loops: CDR1 KGHSH, CDR2 LQKENI. Trimming took 1 base from V and 3 from J, leaving 9 bases between them. CDR3 DNA, as far as it was read: TGTGCCAGCTCACCACAGTACCAGGACTATGGC. This encodes CASSPQYQDYG. The entire CDR3 protein is CASSPQYQDYGYTF.

Many counts were recorded for this clone. The sequenced fragment ends 3 residues before the CDR3 boundary, so the rest is inferred from the germline J gene. The chain uses TRBV18 and TRBJ1-4, with 7 bases identical to TRBD1. With V trimmed by 2 bases and J by 4 bases, 4 bases remained unmatched. This CDR3 region has 15 residues. Germline V gene data show CDR1 as KGHSH and CDR2 as LQKENI. The CDR3 bases that were read are TGTGCCAGCTCACCATCGACAGGGATTAATGAAAAA. Translation gives CASSPSTGINEK. The full CDR3 protein is CASSPSTGINEKLFF.

The table lists this clone with a few counts. The read falls 3 residues short of the CDR3 end, and the missing part is taken from the germline J gene. This chain uses TRBV5-1 with TRBJ2-7; 8 nucleotides line up with TRBD2. Germline assignment: CDR1 SGHRS and CDR2 YFSETQ. The V segment lost 5 bases and the J segment 3 bases; nucleotides outside the gene matches: 10. The CDR3 has 15 amino acids. CDR3 region: CASRLRLAGVYEQYF. The part of the CDR3 DNA that was read is TGCGCCAGCAGGTTGAGGCTAGCGGGCGTCTACGAG. The whole variable domain, remainder taken from reference TRBV5-1 and TRBJ2-7, is KAGVTQTPRYLIKTRGQQVTLSCSPISGHRSVSWYQQTPGQGLQFLFEYFSETQRNKGNFPGRFSGRQFSNSRSEMNVSTLELGDSALYLCASRLRLAGVYEQYFGPGTRLTVT.

About this clone itself: The CDR3 extends 3 residues past the end of the read, so its final part is completed from the germline J gene. The V call is TRBV7-8, the J call TRBJ1-2, with 7 bases matching TRBD1. Germline assignment: CDR1 SGHVS and CDR2 FQNEAQ. This CDR3 spans 14 amino acids. Trimming took 0 bases from V and 4 from J; bases not matched to a gene: 2. CDR3 residues: CASSLAGTAYGYTF. Incomplete CDR3 DNA: TGTGCCAGCAGCTTAGCCGGGACAGCCTATGGC.

This clone occurred many times. With the read ending 3 residues before the CDR3 end, the germline J gene is used to fill in that end. The rearrangement joins TRBV7-2 to TRBJ2-1; TRBD2 aligns across 10 bases. V gave up 2 bases and J gave up 8 bases; unmatched junction bases: 6. CDR1 SGHTA and CDR2 FQGNSA come from the germline V gene. The length of the CDR3 is 15 residues. CDR3 DNA (partial): TGTGCCAGCAGCTTAAAAAGCGGGAGGGTTCATGAG. Translated: CASSLKSGRVHE. The complete CDR3 protein is CASSLKSGRVHEQFF.

This clone was detected many times. The sequence runs out 3 residues before the end of the CDR3; the remainder is reconstructed from the germline J gene. J is TRBJ2-5 and V is TRBV19; 8 bases match TRBD2. Per the germline V gene, CDR1 is LNHDA and CDR2 is SQIVND (reference sequence). CDR3 length: 15 residues. The trim removed 4 bases at V and 4 bases at J, leaving 8 bases unmatched. Incomplete CDR3 DNA: TGTGCCAGTAGTACAACCGGGACTAGGTTAGAGACC. Translating it yields CASSTTGTRLET. The CDR3 in full is CASSTTGTRLETQYF.

This clone was seen repeatedly, ten times or more. The read is 3 residues too short to cover the CDR3 end, so that end is filled in from the germline J gene. This chain uses TRBV19 with TRBJ2-7; the match to TRBD1 covers 10 bases. The V gene's germline CDR1 is LNHDA and CDR2 SQIVND (reference sequence). The CDR3 is 14 residues long. Trimming took 4 bases from V and 4 from J; bases not matched to a gene: 4. CDR3 bases read: TGTGCCAGTAGTACGACGGGACAGGGGTACGAG. Residues: CASSTTGQGYE. The full CDR3 protein is CASSTTGQGYEQYF.